The clone carrying this TCR beta chain has a count of ten or more. In building TCR beta libraries, iRepertoire HTBI primers were used together with Arm-PCR of CDR3 regions. TCRdb ran MiXCR on the multiplex PCR reads and lists one entry per CDR3 protein. There are a few hundred thousand distinct CDR3 sequences in the sample; roughly a fifth occur only once, and about 15% lies in the top ten. This sample stems from a study of regulatory T cells in long-lasting Graves disease. The V gene's germline CDR1 is MNHEY and CDR2 SMNVEV (reference sequence). Trimming removed 2 bases from V and 6 bases from J, with 16 bases in between. The length of the CDR3 is 15 residues. Time point meaning: newly diagnosed GD, antithyroid drugs for less than 3 months. Construction of the TCR library relied on RNA isolated from PBMCs. Peripheral blood, 8.5 to 9.5 milliliters per patient, was collected in EDTA tubes.

The clonotype was recovered from a female donor with Graves disease. Specimen: peripheral blood mononuclear cells (PBMCs), collected at new diagnosis, from a patient treated with antithyroid drugs. The chain employs TRBV27 and TRBJ2-5; D may match TRBD1 or TRBD2 (5 bases each). CDR3 sequence (DNA): TGTGCCAGCAGTTTAAGAGGGGCACCCCTGCAGACCCAGTACTTC. Translated, it gives CASSLRGAPLQTQYF.